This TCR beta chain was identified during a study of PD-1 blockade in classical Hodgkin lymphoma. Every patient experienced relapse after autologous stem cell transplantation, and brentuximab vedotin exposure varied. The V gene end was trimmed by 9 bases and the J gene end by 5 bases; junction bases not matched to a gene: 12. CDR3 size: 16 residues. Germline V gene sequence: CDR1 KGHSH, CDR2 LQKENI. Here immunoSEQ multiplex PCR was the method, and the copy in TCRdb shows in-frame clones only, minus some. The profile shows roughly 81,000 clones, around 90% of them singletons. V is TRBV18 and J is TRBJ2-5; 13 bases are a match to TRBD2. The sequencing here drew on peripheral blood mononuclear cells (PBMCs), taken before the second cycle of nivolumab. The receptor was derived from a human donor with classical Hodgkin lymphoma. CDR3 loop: CASYGLAGEKLETQYF. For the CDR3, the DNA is TGTGCCAGTTACGGACTAGCGGGAGAGAAGTTGGAGACCCAGTACTTC.